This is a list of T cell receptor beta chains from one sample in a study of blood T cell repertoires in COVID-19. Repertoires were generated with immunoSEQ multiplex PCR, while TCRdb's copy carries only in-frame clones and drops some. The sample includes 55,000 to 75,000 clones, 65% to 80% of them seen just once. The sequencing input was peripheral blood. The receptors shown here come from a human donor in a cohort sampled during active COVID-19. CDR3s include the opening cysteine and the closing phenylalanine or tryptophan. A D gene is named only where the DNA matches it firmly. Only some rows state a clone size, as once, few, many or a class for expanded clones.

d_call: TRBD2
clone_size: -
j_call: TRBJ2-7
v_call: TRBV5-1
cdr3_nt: TGCGCCAGCAGCTTCTCGGGAGGGAACGGCTACGAGCAGTACTTC
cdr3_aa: CASSFSGGNGYEQYF

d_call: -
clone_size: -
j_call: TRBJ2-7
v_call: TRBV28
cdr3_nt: TGTGCCTCCGGGACTTCCTCCTACGAGCAGTACTTC
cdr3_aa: CASGTSSYEQYF

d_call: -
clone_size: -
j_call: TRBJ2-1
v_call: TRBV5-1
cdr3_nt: TGCGCCAGCACAGAGGGCTATGAGCAGTTCTTC
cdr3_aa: CASTEGYEQFF

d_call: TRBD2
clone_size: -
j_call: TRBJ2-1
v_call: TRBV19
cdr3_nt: TGTGCCAGTCATAGCGGGAGGGCCGGTGAGCAGTTCTTC
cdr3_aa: CASHSGRAGEQFF

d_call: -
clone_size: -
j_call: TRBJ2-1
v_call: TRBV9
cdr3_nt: TGTGCCAGCAGCAAGGCGGGGGCCTCCTACAATGAGCAGTTCTTC
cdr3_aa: CASSKAGASYNEQFF

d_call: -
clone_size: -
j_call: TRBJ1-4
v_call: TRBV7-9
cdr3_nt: TGTGCCAGCAGCCTGACAGACCGAGATGAAAAACTGTTTTTT
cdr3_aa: CASSLTDRDEKLFF

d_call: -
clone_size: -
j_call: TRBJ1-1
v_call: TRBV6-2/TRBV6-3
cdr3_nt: TGTGCCAGCAGTTTGACAGAGACGAACACTGAAGCTTTCTTT
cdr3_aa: CASSLTETNTEAFF

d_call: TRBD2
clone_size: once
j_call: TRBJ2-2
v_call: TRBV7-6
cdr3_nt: TGTGCCAGCAGCGTGACTAGCGGGGGGGCCGGGGAGCTGTTTTTT
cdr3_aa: CASSVTSGGAGELFF

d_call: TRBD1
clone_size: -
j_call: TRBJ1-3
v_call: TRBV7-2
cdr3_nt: TGTGCCAGCGAAGCCCCGACAGGGAGTCGAAACACCATATATTTT
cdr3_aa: CASEAPTGSRNTIYF

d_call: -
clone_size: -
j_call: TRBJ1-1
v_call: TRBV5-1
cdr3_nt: TGCGCCAGCAGCCTTGGGGGCGGATCCATGAACACTGAAGCTTTCTTT
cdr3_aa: CASSLGGGSMNTEAFF

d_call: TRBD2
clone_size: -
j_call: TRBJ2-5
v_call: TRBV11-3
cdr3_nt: TGTGCCAGCAGCTCAAGCGGGGGCCAAGAGACCCAGTACTTC
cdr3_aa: CASSSSGGQETQYF

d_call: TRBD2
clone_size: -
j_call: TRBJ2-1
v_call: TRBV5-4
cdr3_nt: TGTGCCAGCAGCCTCGCCGGGACTAGCGGGATTAATGAGCAGTTCTTC
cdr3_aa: CASSLAGTSGINEQFF

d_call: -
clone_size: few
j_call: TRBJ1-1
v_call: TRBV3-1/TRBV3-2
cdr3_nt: TGTGCCAGCAGCCAACAACCTCCCGGCGGCAACACTGAAGCTTTCTTT
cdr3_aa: CASSQQPPGGNTEAFF

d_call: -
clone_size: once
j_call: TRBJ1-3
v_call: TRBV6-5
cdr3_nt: TGTGCCAGCTTGTCCGGGAACTCTGGAAACACCATATATTTT
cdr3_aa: CASLSGNSGNTIYF

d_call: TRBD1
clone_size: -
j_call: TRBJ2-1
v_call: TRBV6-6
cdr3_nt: TGTGCCAGCAGTTCCTCGACAGGGAGCTCCTACAATGAGCAGTTCTTC
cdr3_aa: CASSSSTGSSYNEQFF

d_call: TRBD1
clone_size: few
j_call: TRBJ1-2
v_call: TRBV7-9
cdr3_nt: TGTGCCAGCAGCCCAAATGCCCGGGACAGGGTTGGCTACACCTTC
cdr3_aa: CASSPNARDRVGYTF

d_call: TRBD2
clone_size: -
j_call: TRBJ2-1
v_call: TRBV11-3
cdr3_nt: TGTGCCAGCAGCTTAGAAAGCGGGGCGGGTGGCCATGAGCAGTTCTTC
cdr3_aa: CASSLESGAGGHEQFF